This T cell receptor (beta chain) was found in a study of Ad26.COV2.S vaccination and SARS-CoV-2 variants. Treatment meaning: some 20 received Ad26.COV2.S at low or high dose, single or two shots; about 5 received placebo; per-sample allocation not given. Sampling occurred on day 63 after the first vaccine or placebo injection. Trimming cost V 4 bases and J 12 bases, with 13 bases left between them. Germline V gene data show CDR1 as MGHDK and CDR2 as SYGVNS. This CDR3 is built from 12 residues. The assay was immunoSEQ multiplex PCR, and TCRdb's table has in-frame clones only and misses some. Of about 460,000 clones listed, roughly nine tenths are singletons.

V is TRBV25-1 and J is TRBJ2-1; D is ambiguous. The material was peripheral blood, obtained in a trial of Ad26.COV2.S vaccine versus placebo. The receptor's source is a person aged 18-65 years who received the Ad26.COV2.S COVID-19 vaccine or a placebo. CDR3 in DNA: TGTGCCAGCAGTGTGCAATATGGGCCGCAGTTCTTC. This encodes CASSVQYGPQFF.